These 2 T cell receptor beta chains originate from one sample sequenced in a study of T cells in Graves' hyperthyroidism and ophthalmopathy. Amplification of TCR beta CDR3 regions was performed using RNA transcripts as template. HTBI primers were used for first-round RT-PCR of the TCR CDR3. One entry per CDR3 protein, called by TCRdb with MiXCR from the multiplex PCR reads. The repertoire holds roughly 710,000 distinct CDR3 sequences, with 30% to 40% as singletons. The source material was blood. Every receptor here comes from a middle-aged woman with Graves' hyperthyroidism.

Concerning this clonotype: The germline gene is not matched at one end of the junction; a read error may be the cause. The gene calls are TRBV5-1 and TRBJ1-1; the D gene is possibly TRBD1 (6 bases). This CDR3 comprises 14 residues. CDR1 SGHRS and CDR2 YFSETQ come from the germline V gene. CDR3 in amino acids: CASSLWGLNTETFF. Here the CDR3 DNA reads TGCGCCAGCAGCTTGTGGGGGCTGAACACTGAAACTTTCTTT.

Notes on this clonotype: This may come from a read error, since a much larger clone is one base off. The chain uses TRBV7-6 and TRBJ1-2, with 7 bases matching TRBD1. Germline CDR1 and CDR2: SGHVS and FNYEAQ. The length of the CDR3 is 13 residues. Losses at the gene ends were 1 base for V and 6 bases for J; bases not matched to a gene: 2. The CDR3 loop reads CASSLETGNGYTF. The CDR3, as DNA: TGTGCCAGCAGCTTAGAGACAGGGAATGGCTACACCTTC.